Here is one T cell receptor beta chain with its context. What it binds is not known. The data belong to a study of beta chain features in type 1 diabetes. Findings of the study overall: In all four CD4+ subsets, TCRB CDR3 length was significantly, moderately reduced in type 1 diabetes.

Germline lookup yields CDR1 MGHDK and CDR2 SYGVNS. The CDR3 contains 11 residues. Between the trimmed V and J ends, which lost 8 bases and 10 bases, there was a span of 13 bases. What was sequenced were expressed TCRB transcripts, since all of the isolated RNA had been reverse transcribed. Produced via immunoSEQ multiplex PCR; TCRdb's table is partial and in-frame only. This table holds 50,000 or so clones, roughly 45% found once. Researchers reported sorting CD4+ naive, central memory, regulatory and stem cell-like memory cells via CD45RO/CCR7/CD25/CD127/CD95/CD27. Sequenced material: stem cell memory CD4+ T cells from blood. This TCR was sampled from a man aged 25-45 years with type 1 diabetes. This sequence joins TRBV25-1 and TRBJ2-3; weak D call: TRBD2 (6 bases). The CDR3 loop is CASSTSTAQYF. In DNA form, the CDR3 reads TGTGCCAGCTCCACTAGCACAGCGCAGTATTTT.